Presented here are 21 T cell receptor beta chains from one specimen sequenced in a study of T cell changes during pregnancy in multiple sclerosis. The table came from immunoSEQ multiplex PCR; TCRdb's copy has only in-frame clones and leaves some out. The table lists tens of thousands of clones, 75% to 90% of them singletons, with approximately 3.4% in the top ten. This specimen was peripheral blood, taken before pregnancy. These receptors all stem from a female donor with multiple sclerosis, enrolled in a pregnancy study.

This clone was detected only a few times. The DNA is omitted, as the CDR3 cannot be located on it reliably, and the CDR3 follows TCRdb's listing. This chain joins TRBV12-1 and TRBJ2-7; TRBD1 is taken as the D call from the table, unchecked against the DNA. TRBV12-1 is marked as a pseudogene. The CDR3 sequence runs 15 residues, both termini included. This chain's CDR3 is CASSFGQGSSYEQYF.

The V gene is TRBV7-2, the J gene TRBJ1-5, with D perhaps TRBD1 (6 bases). The germline V and J ends were trimmed by 4 bases and 0 bases, with 10 bases remaining between them. Per germline, CDR1 SGHTA and CDR2 FQGNSA. This CDR3 region has 15 residues. The CDR3 protein is CASSYHRDSNQPQHF. CDR3 coding DNA: TGTGCCAGCAGCTACCACAGGGATAGCAATCAGCCCCAGCATTTT. Full variable domain (remainder filled in from reference TRBV7-2 and TRBJ1-5): GAGVSQSPSNKVTEKGKDVELRCDPISGHTALYWYRQSLGQGLEFLIYFQGNSAPDKSGLPSDRFSAERTGGSVSTLTIQRTQQEDSAVYLCASSYHRDSNQPQHFGDGTRLSIL.

This clone was seen only a few times. In DNA, the CDR3 is TGTGCCAGCAGCGTAGGCGACCTGGGGGGCGGGGAGCTGTTTTTT. Its protein is CASSVGDLGGGELFF. This chain joins TRBV9 and TRBJ2-2; perhaps TRBD2 as D (6 bases). From germline, CDR1 is SGDLS and CDR2 YYNGEE. This CDR3 is built from 15 residues. V dropped 0 bases and J dropped 7 bases, with 13 bases sitting between them.

This chain uses TRBV5-1 with TRBJ2-3; 9 bases are shared with TRBD2. This CDR3 region has 16 residues. J lost 4 bases, V lost 4 bases, and 10 bases had no gene match. Germline CDR1 is SGHRS and CDR2 is YFSETQ. This CDR3 reads CASSPPGAGGADTQYF. In DNA form, the CDR3 reads TGCGCCAGCAGCCCGCCCGGGGCGGGAGGGGCAGATACGCAGTATTTT.

The J gene is TRBJ1-5, the V gene TRBV5-1; D not resolved. Trimming took off 2 bases at V and 2 bases at J, with 5 bases between the two ends. The CDR3 totals 13 residues. Germline V gene lookup returns CDR1 SGHRS and CDR2 YFSETQ. CDR3 in amino acids: CASSFGGNQPQHF. The DNA of the CDR3 is TGCGCCAGCAGCTTCGGGGGCAATCAGCCCCAGCATTTT.

J is TRBJ2-3 and V is TRBV11-3, with D possibly TRBD1 on 5 matching bases. V lost 7 bases, J lost 6 bases, and 14 bases lay in between. The CDR3 totals 13 residues. The germline V gene encodes CDR1 SGHNT and CDR2 YENEEA. The CDR3: CASKSGFDDTQYF. CDR3 sequence (DNA): TGTGCCAGCAAGTCAGGGTTTGATGATACGCAGTATTTT. Full variable domain (missing parts from reference TRBV11-3 and TRBJ2-3): EAGVVQSPRYKIIEKKQPVAFWCNPISGHNTLYWYLQNLGQGPELLIRYENEEAVDDSQLPKDRFSAERLKGVDSTLKIQPAELGDSAVYLCASKSGFDDTQYFGPGTRLTVL.

This clone has a single count. The chain recombines TRBV5-1 with TRBJ1-1; 9 nucleotides match TRBD1. The CDR3 runs to 17 residues. The J segment lost 7 bases and the V segment lost 1 base, leaving 14 bases of the junction unmatched. Germline V CDR1 and CDR2: SGHRS, YFSETQ. CDR3 nucleotide sequence: TGCGCCAGCAGCTTGTTTCTCCCATCACAGGGGGCTGTTGAAGCTTTCTTT. It specifies CASSLFLPSQGAVEAFF.

Points on this clone: An end of the junction differs from the germline gene, which may be a read error. J is TRBJ1-2 and V is TRBV19, with D perhaps TRBD1 (6 bases). CDR3 size: 11 residues. Per the germline V gene, CDR1 is LNHDA and CDR2 is SQIVND (reference sequence). The CDR3 DNA sequence: TGTGCTATAGTAGGAAAAGGGGGTCTCGCCTTC. Encoded protein: CAIVGKGGLAF.

The chain employs TRBV19 and TRBJ1-2; a possible D gene is TRBD1 (5 bases). Looked up from germline, CDR1 is LNHDA and CDR2 is SQIVND (reference sequence). The CDR3 totals 16 residues. V was shortened by 4 bases and J by 0 bases, with 15 bases between the two germline ends. DNA of the CDR3: TGTGCCAGTAGTACAGGACGGGGGGGGACTAACTATGGCTACACCTTC. Translation gives CASSTGRGGTNYGYTF.

The count of this clone is one. The V and J genes are TRBV6-1 and TRBJ1-3; possible D gene TRBD1, 6 bases. This CDR3 has 15 residues. V lost 2 bases to trimming and J lost 2 bases, with 10 bases between them. CDR1 is MNHNS and CDR2 is SASEGT in the germline V gene. CDR3 sequence reads: CASSEIGGTGNTIYF. CDR3 coding DNA: TGTGCCAGCAGTGAAATTGGGGGCACTGGAAACACCATATATTTT.

This clone was found once. The J gene is TRBJ2-3, the V gene TRBV9; perhaps TRBD1 as D (5 bases). Per the germline V gene, CDR1 is SGDLS and CDR2 is YYNGEE. With 6 bases removed from V and 0 bases from J, the gap between germline ends came to 5 bases. The length of the CDR3 is 12 residues. The CDR3 loop is CASKGSTDTQYF. The CDR3 DNA reads as TGTGCCAGCAAGGGGAGCACAGATACGCAGTATTTT.

V and J are TRBV23-1 and TRBJ1-1; the match to TRBD1 covers 10 bases. TRBV23-1 is assigned to the ORF class and has an uncertain function. CDR3 size: 17 residues. V was clipped by 11 bases and J by 1 base; unmatched bases: 16. The CDR3 is CARTIDRDRGRNTEAFF. The CDR3 DNA follows: TGCGCCCGCACCATAGACCGGGACAGGGGCCGGAACACTGAAGCTTTCTTT.

This clone is labeled medium-sized. The rearrangement joins TRBV5-1 to TRBJ1-3, with D maybe TRBD1 (6 bases). The V end lost 0 bases, the J end lost 0 bases, and 10 bases lay between the germline ends. There are 16 residues in the CDR3. The V gene's germline CDR1 is SGHRS and CDR2 YFSETQ. CDR3 residues: CASSLAGQFSGNTIYF. CDR3 nucleotides: TGCGCCAGCAGCTTGGCCGGACAGTTCTCTGGAAACACCATATATTTT.

The rearrangement joins TRBV6-5 to TRBJ2-5; 7 nucleotides align to TRBD2. The V gene's germline CDR1 is MNHEY and CDR2 SVGAGI. After removal of 2 bases from V and 2 bases from J, the junction contained 2 bases not matched to a gene. There are 14 residues in the CDR3. Here the CDR3 reads CASSYGTIQETQYF. DNA of the CDR3: TGTGCCAGCAGTTACGGGACTATACAAGAGACCCAGTACTTC.

The chain is built from TRBV14 and TRBJ2-5, with 9 bases matching TRBD1. V lost 4 bases to trimming and J lost 2 bases; unmatched junction nucleotides: 8. The CDR3 totals 16 residues. Per germline, CDR1 SGHDN and CDR2 FVKESK. The CDR3, as DNA: TGTGCCAGCAGCCCGCGGACAGGGGTTCCTCAAGAGACCCAGTACTTC. Its protein is CASSPRTGVPQETQYF.

The V call is TRBV12-5, the J call TRBJ1-4, with 7 bases aligning to TRBD1. CDR1 and CDR2 (germline): LGHNT, FRNRAP. The junction had 6 bases not matched to a gene; V was cut back by 6 bases and J by 8 bases. This CDR3 is 13 amino acids long. CDR3 DNA sequence: TGTGCTAGTGGCCCCGGGACAGTCGAAAAACTGTTTTTT. Translating gives CASGPGTVEKLFF.

V is TRBV18 and J is TRBJ2-5, with 7 bases fitting TRBD1. Per germline, CDR1 KGHSH and CDR2 LQKENI. V dropped 4 bases and J dropped 1; count of bases not matched to a gene: 3. This CDR3 has 14 residues. The DNA for the CDR3 is TGTGCCAGCTCACGACGACAGGGCCAAGAGACCCAGTACTTC. This gives the protein CASSRRQGQETQYF. The variable domain in full, with the rest retrieved from reference TRBV18 and TRBJ2-5, is NAGVMQNPRHLVRRRGQEARLRCSPMKGHSHVYWYRQLPEEGLKFMVYLQKENIIDESGMPKERFSAEFPKEGPSILRIQQVVRGDSAAYFCASSRRQGQETQYFGPGTRLLVL.

V gene TRBV19 combines with J gene TRBJ2-7; D may be TRBD2 (5 bases). The CDR3 extends over 13 amino acids. Trimming removed 3 bases from V and 3 bases from J, with 9 bases in between. Looked up from germline, CDR1 is LNHDA and CDR2 is SQIVND (reference sequence). CDR3 nucleotides: TGTGCCAGTAGTATTTTTGAGGGCTACGAGCAGTACTTC. Its translation is CASSIFEGYEQYF.

The chain employs TRBV6-1 and TRBJ1-1; the D gene is possibly TRBD1 (5 bases). V lost 5 bases to trimming and J lost 1 base, with 11 bases between them. CDR1 and CDR2 from the germline V gene are MNHNS and SASEGT. This CDR3 is 14 amino acids long. CDR3 nucleotides: TGTGCCAGCAGTCCATCGACAGCGAACACTGAAGCTTTCTTT. Translating gives CASSPSTANTEAFF.

The chain links TRBV27 to TRBJ2-5; maybe TRBD2 (5 bases). This CDR3 spans 12 amino acids. In germline, CDR1 is MNHEY, CDR2 SMNVEV (reference sequence). V lost 11 bases and J lost 1, with 11 bases in between. CDR3: CAGGRSQETQYF. The CDR3 DNA is TGTGCCGGAGGCAGGAGCCAAGAGACCCAGTACTTC.

This clone ranks as medium-sized. V gene TRBV7-8 combines with J gene TRBJ1-6; D unclear. There are 14 residues in the CDR3. The germline V and J ends were trimmed by 1 base and 6 bases, with 7 bases remaining between them. Germline loops: CDR1 SGHVS, CDR2 FQNEAQ. This CDR3 is CASSLGGSNSPLHF. CDR3 DNA: TGTGCCAGCAGCTTAGGTGGCAGTAATTCACCCCTCCACTTT.